This T cell receptor beta chain was documented in a study of vaccination and CD4 T cells after COVID-19. Study-wide context: In culture, cells were exposed to overlapping spike peptides from SARS-CoV-2, HCoV-NL63, HCoV-OC43 and HCoV-229E. Study-level results: Relatively few convalescent patients were studied, without early post-infection timepoints.

CDR1 is SGHTS, CDR2 YDEGEE, per germline. The CDR3 consists of 14 residues. V lost 4 bases and J lost 6, with 15 bases in between. Sequencing of the DNA from cultured CD4+ T cells was carried out with the Oncomine TCR Beta short-read assay. A single record per CDR3 protein comes from TCRdb applying MiXCR to the PCR reads. The sample lists under 25,000 distinct CDR3 sequences, around 50% seen once, with roughly 13% in the top ten. The treatment: roughly ten-day PBMC culture with coronavirus spike peptide pools or control peptides (ViraFEST assay). Expanded clonotypes were found by TCR sequencing after peptide-pool stimulation (ViraFEST). Worth noting for this clonotype: Its antigen remains unidentified.

This sequence originates from a human donor with COVID-19. Sequenced sample: cultured CD4+ T cells from blood. V is TRBV5-8 and J is TRBJ2-3; no firm D call. This CDR3 reads CASSPRFVVDTQYF. CDR3 DNA: TGTGCCAGCAGCCCCCGGTTTGTAGTCGATACGCAGTATTTT.